The 10 T cell receptor beta chains below come from one sample, sequenced in a study of blood T cell repertoires in COVID-19. Libraries were prepared by immunoSEQ multiplex PCR; TCRdb keeps only in-frame clonotypes and omits some of them. The sample shows about 39,000 clones, roughly four fifths of them seen only once. Sequenced: peripheral blood. All receptors derive from a human donor in a cohort sampled during active or convalescent COVID-19. The donor label of this sample is uncertain.

This rearrangement joins TRBV11-3 to TRBJ2-3; 11 nucleotides match TRBD2. Germline V gene lookup returns CDR1 SGHNT and CDR2 YENEEA. Unmatched junction bases numbered 1, after V lost 2 bases and J lost 3 bases. The CDR3 loop spans 15 amino acids. CDR3 sequence: CASSLLAGGTDTQYF. In DNA form, the CDR3 reads TGTGCCAGCAGCTTACTAGCGGGAGGTACAGATACGCAGTATTTT.

This chain connects TRBV11-3 to TRBJ2-1; 9 bases fit TRBD2. The germline CDR1 and CDR2 sequences are SGHNT and YENEEA. After removal of 1 base from V and 5 bases from J, the junction contained 12 bases not matched to a gene. CDR3 length: 18 amino acids. The CDR3 region is CASSLVRPAGGRHNEQFF. CDR3 sequence (DNA): TGTGCCAGCAGCTTAGTTCGACCAGCGGGAGGTAGACACAATGAGCAGTTCTTC.

This clone has a single count. This chain connects TRBV1 to TRBJ2-2; TRBD1 was called by the table and not checked on the DNA. TRBV1 is flagged as a pseudogene. This CDR3 comprises 15 residues. DNA for the CDR3: TGCACCAGCAGCCAGGGACAGCGAGCGACCGGGGAGCTGTTTTTT. Protein sequence: CTSSQGQRATGELFF.

The CDR3 sequence is CASSPRDYGYTF. The CDR3 region has the DNA TGTGCCAGCAGCCCCAGGGACTATGGCTACACCTTC. This rearrangement joins TRBV7-8 to TRBJ1-2; tentative D call: TRBD1 (5 bases). CDR3 length: 12 amino acids. The V end lost 5 bases, the J end lost 3 bases, and 7 bases lay between the germline ends. In germline, CDR1 is SGHVS, CDR2 FQNEAQ.

This clone was observed once. V and J are TRBV6-5 and TRBJ2-2, with 9 nucleotides matching TRBD1. The CDR3 has 15 amino acids. Germline loops: CDR1 MNHEY, CDR2 SVGAGI. Losses at the gene ends were 8 bases for V and 7 bases for J; bases not matched to a gene: 11. The DNA of the CDR3 is TGTGCCAGCGTGGGTTTGGGACAGGGAGGCGGGGAGCTGTTTTTT. Protein: CASVGLGQGGGELFF.

The rearrangement joins TRBV7-2 to TRBJ1-2, with D unresolved. The CDR3 is made up of 13 amino acids. The germline CDR1 and CDR2 sequences are SGHTA and FQGNSA. V lost 5 bases, J lost 8 bases, and 15 bases lay in between. CDR3 loop: CASSQIFEGGYTF. CDR3 in DNA: TGTGCCAGCAGCCAAATTTTCGAGGGAGGCTACACCTTC.

This sequence joins TRBV5-1 and TRBJ1-3; tentative D call: TRBD1 (5 bases). The germline gives CDR1 SGHRS, CDR2 YFSETQ. CDR3 length equals 14 residues. V lost 3 bases and J lost 2, with 9 bases in between. The CDR3: CASSSDRPGNTIYF. Here the CDR3 DNA reads TGCGCCAGCAGCTCCGACAGACCTGGAAACACCATATATTTT.

This clone was detected once. The gene calls are TRBV4-2 and TRBJ2-7; 7 bases agree with TRBD2. The V segment lost 3 bases and the J segment 3 bases; nucleotides outside the gene matches: 8. The CDR3 covers 15 residues. From germline, CDR1 is LGHNA and CDR2 YNFKEQ. CDR3 region: CASSQRFGTNYEQYF. As DNA, the CDR3 is TGTGCCAGCAGCCAGAGATTCGGGACTAACTACGAGCAGTACTTC.

This clone was found once. This chain joins TRBV2 and TRBJ1-2; TRBD1 matches 7 bases. Germline CDR1 and CDR2: SNHLY and FYNNEI. Trimming took 5 bases from V and 7 from J; bases not matched to a gene: 7. The CDR3 loop spans 13 amino acids. This chain's CDR3 is CASSLQGQGGYTF. The CDR3 coding sequence is TGTGCCAGCAGTTTACAGGGGCAGGGTGGCTACACCTTC. Drawing the rest from reference TRBV2 and TRBJ1-2, the complete variable domain is EPEVTQTPSHQVTQMGQEVILRCVPISNHLYFYWYRQILGQKVEFLVSFYNNEISEKSEIFDDQFSVERPDGSNFTLKIRSTKLEDSAMYFCASSLQGQGGYTFGSGTRLTVV.

V is TRBV6-5 and J is TRBJ2-3, with unresolved D. The germline V and J ends were trimmed by 5 bases and 1 base, with 13 bases remaining between them. Germline V CDR1 and CDR2: MNHEY, SVGAGI. CDR3 size: 15 residues. In nucleotides, the CDR3 is TGTGCCAGCAGTCCCCTGACACCTCGCACAGATACGCAGTATTTT. Amino acids: CASSPLTPRTDTQYF.